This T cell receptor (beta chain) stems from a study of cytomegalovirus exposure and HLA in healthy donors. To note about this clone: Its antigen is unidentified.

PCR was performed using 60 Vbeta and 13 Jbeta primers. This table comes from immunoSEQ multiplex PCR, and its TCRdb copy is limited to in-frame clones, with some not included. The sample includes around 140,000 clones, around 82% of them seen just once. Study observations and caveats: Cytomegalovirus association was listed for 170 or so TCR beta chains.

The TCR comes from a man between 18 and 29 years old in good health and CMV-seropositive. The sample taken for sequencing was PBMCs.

Here the CDR3 reads CARLTGTGHSGANVLTF. The CDR3 coding sequence is TGTGCCAGACTTACCGGGACAGGGCACTCTGGGGCCAACGTCCTGACTTTC. V usage is TRBV6-4 and J usage is TRBJ2-6; 9 nucleotides align to TRBD1. This CDR3 region has 17 residues. The V gene end was trimmed by 9 bases and the J gene end by 0 bases; junction bases not matched to a gene: 9. In germline, CDR1 is MRHNA, CDR2 SNTAGT.